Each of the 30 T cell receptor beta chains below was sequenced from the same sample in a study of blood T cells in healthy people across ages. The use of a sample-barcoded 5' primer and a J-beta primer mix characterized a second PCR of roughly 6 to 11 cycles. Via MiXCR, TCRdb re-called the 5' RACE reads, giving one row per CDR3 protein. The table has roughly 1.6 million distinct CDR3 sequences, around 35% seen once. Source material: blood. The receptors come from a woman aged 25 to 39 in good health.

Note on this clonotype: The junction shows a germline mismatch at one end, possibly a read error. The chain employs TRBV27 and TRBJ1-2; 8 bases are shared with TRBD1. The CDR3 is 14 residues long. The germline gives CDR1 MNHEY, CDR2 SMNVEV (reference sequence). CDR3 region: CASSISTGGYGYTF. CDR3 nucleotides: TGTGCCAGCAGTATATCAACAGGGGGCTATGGCTACACCTTC.

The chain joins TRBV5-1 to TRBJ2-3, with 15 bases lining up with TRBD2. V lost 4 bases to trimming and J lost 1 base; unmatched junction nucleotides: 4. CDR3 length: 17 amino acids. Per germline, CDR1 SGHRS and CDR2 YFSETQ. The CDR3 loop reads CASSPRTSGGGTDTQYF. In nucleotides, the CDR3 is TGCGCCAGCAGCCCGAGGACTAGCGGGGGGGGCACAGATACGCAGTATTTT.

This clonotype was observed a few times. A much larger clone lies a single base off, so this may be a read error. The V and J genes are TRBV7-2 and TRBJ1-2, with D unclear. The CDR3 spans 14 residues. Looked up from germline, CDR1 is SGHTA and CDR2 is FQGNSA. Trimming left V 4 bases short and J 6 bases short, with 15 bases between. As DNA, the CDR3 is TGTGCCAGCAGCTGTGAAGTTCCCCGGGATGGCTACACCTTC. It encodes CASSCEVPRDGYTF.

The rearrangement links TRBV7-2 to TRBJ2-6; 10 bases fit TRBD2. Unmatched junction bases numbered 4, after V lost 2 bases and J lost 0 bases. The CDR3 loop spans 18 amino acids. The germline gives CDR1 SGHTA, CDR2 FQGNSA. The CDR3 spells CASSLTSGAISGANVLTF. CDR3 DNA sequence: TGTGCCAGCAGCTTAACTAGCGGGGCCATCTCTGGGGCCAACGTCCTGACTTTC.

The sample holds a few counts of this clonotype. CDR3 nucleotide sequence: TGTGCCAGCAGTGGCCCCCCTACTAGCGTAACCTACGAGCAGTACTTC. This sequence encodes CASSGPPTSVTYEQYF. The chain combines TRBV6-1 with TRBJ2-7; 7 nucleotides line up with TRBD2. The CDR3 runs to 16 residues. Trimming removed 4 bases from V and 2 bases from J; junction bases left unmatched: 11. Germline V gives CDR1 MNHNS, CDR2 SASEGT.

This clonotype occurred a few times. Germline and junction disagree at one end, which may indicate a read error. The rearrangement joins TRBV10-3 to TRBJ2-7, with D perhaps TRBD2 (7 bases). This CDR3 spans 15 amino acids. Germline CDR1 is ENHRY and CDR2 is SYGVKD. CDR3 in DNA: TGTGGCATCAGTGAATGGGGGGGGCGATCCTACGAGCAGTACTTC. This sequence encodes CGISEWGGRSYEQYF.

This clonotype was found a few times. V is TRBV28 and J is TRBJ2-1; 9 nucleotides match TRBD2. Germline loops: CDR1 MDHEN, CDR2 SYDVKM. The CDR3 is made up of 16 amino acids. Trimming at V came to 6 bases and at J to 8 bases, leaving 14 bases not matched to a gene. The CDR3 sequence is CASSPLSGSFGDEQFF. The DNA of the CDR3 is TGTGCCAGCAGCCCCCTTAGCGGGAGTTTTGGGGATGAGCAGTTCTTC.

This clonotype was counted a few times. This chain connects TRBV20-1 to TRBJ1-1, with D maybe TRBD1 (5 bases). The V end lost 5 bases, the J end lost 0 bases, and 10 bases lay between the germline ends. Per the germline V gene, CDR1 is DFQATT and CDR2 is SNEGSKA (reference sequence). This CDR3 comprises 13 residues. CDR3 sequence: CSAGASMNTEAFF. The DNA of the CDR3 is TGCAGTGCTGGGGCGAGCATGAACACTGAAGCTTTCTTT.

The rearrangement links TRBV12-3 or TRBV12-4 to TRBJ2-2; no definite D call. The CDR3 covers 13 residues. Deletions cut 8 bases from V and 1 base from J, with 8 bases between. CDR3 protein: CASSGMNTGELFF. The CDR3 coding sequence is TGTGCCAGCTCGGGCATGAACACCGGGGAGCTGTTTTTT.

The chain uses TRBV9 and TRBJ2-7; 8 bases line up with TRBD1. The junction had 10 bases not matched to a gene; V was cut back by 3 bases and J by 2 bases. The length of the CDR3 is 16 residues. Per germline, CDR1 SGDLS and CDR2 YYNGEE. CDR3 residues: CASSAGPGTGPYEQYF. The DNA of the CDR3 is TGTGCCAGCAGCGCCGGACCCGGGACAGGTCCCTACGAGCAGTACTTC.

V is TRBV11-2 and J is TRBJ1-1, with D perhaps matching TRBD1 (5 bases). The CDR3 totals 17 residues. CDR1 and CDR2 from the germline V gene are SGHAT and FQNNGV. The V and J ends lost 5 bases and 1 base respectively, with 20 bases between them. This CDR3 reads CASSPGGTAVKNTEAFF. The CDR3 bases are TGTGCCAGCAGCCCGGGCGGGACGGCCGTCAAGAACACTGAAGCTTTCTTT.

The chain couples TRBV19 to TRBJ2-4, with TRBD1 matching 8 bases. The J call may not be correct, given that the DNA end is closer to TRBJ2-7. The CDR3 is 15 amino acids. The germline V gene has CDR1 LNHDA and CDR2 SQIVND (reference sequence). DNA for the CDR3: TGTGCCAGTAGTATCGGGACAGGCCGGGGAGACGAGCAGTACTTC. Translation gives CASSIGTGRGDEQYF.

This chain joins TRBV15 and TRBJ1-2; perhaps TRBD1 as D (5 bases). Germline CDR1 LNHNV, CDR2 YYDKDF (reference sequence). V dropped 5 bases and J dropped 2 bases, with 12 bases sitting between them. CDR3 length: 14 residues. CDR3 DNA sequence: TGTGCCACCAGCCCCAGGGCTGGGAACTATGGCTACACCTTC. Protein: CATSPRAGNYGYTF.

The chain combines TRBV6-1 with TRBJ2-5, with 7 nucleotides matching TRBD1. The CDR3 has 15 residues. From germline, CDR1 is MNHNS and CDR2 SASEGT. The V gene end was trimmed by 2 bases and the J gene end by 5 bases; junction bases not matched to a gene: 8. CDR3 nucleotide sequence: TGTGCCAGCAGTGAATTGGTGACAGGGTCCGAGACCCAGTACTTC. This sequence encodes CASSELVTGSETQYF.

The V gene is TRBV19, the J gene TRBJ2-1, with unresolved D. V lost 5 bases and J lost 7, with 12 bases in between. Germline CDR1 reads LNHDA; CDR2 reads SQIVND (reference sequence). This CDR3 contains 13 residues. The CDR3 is CASSFPTGNEQFF. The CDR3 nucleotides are TGTGCCAGTAGTTTCCCCACCGGGAATGAGCAGTTCTTC. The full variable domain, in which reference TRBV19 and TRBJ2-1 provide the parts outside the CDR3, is DGGITQSPKYLFRKEGQNVTLSCEQNLNHDAMYWYRQDPGQGLRLIYYSQIVNDFQKGDIAEGYSVSREKKESFPLTVTSAQKNPTAFYLCASSFPTGNEQFFGPGTRLTVL.

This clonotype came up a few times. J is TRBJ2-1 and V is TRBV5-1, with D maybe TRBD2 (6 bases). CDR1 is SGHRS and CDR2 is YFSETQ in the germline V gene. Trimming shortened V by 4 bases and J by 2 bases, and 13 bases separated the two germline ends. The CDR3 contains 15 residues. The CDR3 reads CASSRGTAAYNEQFF. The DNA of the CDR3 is TGCGCCAGCAGCCGAGGGACTGCAGCCTACAATGAGCAGTTCTTC.

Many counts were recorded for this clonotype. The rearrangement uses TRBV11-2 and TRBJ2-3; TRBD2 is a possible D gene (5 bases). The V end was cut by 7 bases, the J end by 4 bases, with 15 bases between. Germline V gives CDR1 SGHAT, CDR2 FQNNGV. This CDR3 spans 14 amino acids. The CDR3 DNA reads TGTGCCAGCACCCCTACCCCGCGGGCAGATACGCAGTATTTT. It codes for CASTPTPRADTQYF.

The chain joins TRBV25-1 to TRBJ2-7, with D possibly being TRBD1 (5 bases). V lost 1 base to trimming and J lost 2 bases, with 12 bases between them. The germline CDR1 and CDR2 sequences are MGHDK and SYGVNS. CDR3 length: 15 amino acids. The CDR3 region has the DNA TGTGCCAGCAGTGAATCGCAGGGCGGACCCTACGAGCAGTACTTC. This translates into CASSESQGGPYEQYF.

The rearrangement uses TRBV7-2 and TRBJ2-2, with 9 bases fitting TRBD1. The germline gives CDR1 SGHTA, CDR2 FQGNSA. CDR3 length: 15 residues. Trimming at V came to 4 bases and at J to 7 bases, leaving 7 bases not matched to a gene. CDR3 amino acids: CASSWDREFYGELFF. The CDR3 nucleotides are TGTGCCAGCAGCTGGGACAGGGAATTTTACGGGGAGCTGTTTTTT.

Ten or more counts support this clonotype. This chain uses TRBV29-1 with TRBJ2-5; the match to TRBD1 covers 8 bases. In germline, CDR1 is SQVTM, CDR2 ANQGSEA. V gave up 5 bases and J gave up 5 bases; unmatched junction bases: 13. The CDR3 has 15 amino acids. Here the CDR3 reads CSVLDAGGRTETQYF. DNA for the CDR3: TGCAGCGTTCTGGACGCAGGGGGCAGGACGGAGACCCAGTACTTC.

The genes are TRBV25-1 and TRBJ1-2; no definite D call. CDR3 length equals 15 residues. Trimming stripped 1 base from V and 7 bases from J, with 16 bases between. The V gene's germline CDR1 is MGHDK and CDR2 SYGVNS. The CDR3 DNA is TGTGCCAGCAGTGAATTCGCCTCCGGTTCGGGTGGCTACACCTTC. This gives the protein CASSEFASGSGGYTF.

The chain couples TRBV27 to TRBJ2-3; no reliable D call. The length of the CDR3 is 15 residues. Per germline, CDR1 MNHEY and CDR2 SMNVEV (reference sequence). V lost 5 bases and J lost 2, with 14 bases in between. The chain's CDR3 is CASSNLGPSTDTQYF. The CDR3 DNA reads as TGTGCCAGCAGTAACCTCGGGCCTTCCACAGATACGCAGTATTTT.

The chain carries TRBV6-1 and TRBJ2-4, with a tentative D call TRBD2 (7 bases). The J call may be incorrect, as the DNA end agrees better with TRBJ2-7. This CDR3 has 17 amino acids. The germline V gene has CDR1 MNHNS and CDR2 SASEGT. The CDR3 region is CASSPAQGGGTFDEQYF. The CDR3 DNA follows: TGTGCCAGCAGTCCTGCTCAGGGAGGGGGTACGTTTGACGAGCAGTACTTC.

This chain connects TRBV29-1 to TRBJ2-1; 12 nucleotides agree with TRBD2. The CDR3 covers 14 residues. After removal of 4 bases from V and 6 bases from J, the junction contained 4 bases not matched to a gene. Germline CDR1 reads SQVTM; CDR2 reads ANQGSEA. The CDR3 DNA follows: TGCAGCGTTGGGACGGGACTAGCGGGCAATGAGCAGTTCTTC. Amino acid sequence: CSVGTGLAGNEQFF.

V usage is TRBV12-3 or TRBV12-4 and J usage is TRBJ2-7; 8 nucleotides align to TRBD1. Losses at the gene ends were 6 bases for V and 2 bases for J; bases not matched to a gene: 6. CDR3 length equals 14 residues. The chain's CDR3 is CASRRGQGPYEQYF. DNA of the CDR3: TGTGCCAGCAGGAGAGGACAGGGACCCTACGAGCAGTACTTC.

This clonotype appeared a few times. CDR3: CSARASRDHEQYF. The CDR3 DNA reads TGCAGTGCTAGAGCCTCACGGGACCATGAGCAGTACTTC. The chain uses TRBV20-1 and TRBJ2-5; the D call may be TRBD1 or TRBD2 (5 bases each). Per germline, CDR1 DFQATT and CDR2 SNEGSKA (reference sequence). V lost 1 base and J 11 bases, leaving 17 bases between the germline ends. This CDR3 spans 13 amino acids.

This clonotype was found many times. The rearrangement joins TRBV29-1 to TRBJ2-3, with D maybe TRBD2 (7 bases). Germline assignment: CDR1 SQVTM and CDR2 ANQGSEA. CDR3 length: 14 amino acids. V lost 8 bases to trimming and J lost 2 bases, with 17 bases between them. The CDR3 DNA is TGCAGCCTCCTACAGGGAGGGGTCACAGATACGCAGTATTTT. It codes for CSLLQGGVTDTQYF.

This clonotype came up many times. CDR3 nucleotide sequence: TGCGCCAGCAGCCAAGTCGAGACAGATACGCAGTATTTT. Protein product: CASSQVETDTQYF. V and J are TRBV4-1 and TRBJ2-3; D is unresolved. The length of the CDR3 is 13 residues. V lost 1 base and J 3 bases, leaving 5 bases between the germline ends. CDR1 is MGHRA and CDR2 is YSYEKL in the germline V gene.

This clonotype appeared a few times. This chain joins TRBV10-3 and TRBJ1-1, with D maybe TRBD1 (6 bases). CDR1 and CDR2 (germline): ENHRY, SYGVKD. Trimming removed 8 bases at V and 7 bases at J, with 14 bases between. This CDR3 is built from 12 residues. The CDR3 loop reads CAIARTESEAFF. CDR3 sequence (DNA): TGTGCCATCGCCAGGACAGAGAGTGAAGCTTTCTTT.

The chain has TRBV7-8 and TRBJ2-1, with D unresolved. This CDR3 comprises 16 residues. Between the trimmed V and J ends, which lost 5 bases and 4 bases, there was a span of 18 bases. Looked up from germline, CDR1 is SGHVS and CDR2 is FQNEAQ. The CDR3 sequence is CASSHFDTALYNEQFF. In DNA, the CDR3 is TGTGCCAGCAGCCACTTTGACACCGCCCTATACAATGAGCAGTTCTTC.